What follows describes a single TCR beta chain. Sequenced by immunoSEQ multiplex PCR; TCRdb stores in-frame clones only, minus some. The table lists approximately 30,000 clones, around four fifths of them singletons. The CDR3 length is 14 residues. The germline V gene encodes CDR1 SEHNR and CDR2 FQNEAQ (reference sequence). Trimming removed 5 bases from V and 4 bases from J, with 14 bases in between. The sample belongs to a study of OX40 agonist ivuxolimab in advanced cancers. The receptor's source is an adult with an advanced solid tumor such as melanoma, head and neck, liver or kidney cancer. This specimen consisted of CD4+ or CD8+ T cells sorted from blood, obtained in a trial of the OX40 agonist ivuxolimab. V and J are TRBV7-9 and TRBJ1-2; D is perhaps TRBD1 (6 bases). The CDR3 nucleotides read TGTGCCAGCAGCCCAACCGGACAGTCCTATGGCTACACCTTC. Residues: CASSPTGQSYGYTF.